The 28 T cell receptor beta chains listed next were all sequenced from one sample in a study of cytomegalovirus exposure and HLA in healthy donors. With 60 Vbeta and 13 Jbeta primers, the PCR was carried out. Here immunoSEQ multiplex PCR was the method, and the copy in TCRdb shows in-frame clones only, minus some. The sample yields roughly 140,000 clones, about 78% seen once. Specimen: PBMCs. These receptors were obtained from a man in his late teens or twenties in good health and CMV-seronegative.

The rearrangement joins TRBV19 to TRBJ1-5; perhaps TRBD1 as D (5 bases). V lost 3 bases and J lost 0, with 9 bases in between. Germline loops: CDR1 LNHDA, CDR2 SQIVND (reference sequence). The CDR3 spans 15 residues. CDR3 amino acids: CASSMWGDSNQPQHF. CDR3 nucleotide sequence: TGTGCCAGTAGTATGTGGGGGGATAGCAATCAGCCCCAGCATTTT. Combining the CDR3 with reference TRBV19 and TRBJ1-5 gives the whole variable domain DGGITQSPKYLFRKEGQNVTLSCEQNLNHDAMYWYRQDPGQGLRLIYYSQIVNDFQKGDIAEGYSVSREKKESFPLTVTSAQKNPTAFYLCASSMWGDSNQPQHFGDGTRLSIL.

The sample holds a few counts of this clone. The chain couples TRBV4-1 to TRBJ1-1, with TRBD1 matching over 8 bases. CDR1 and CDR2 from the germline V gene are MGHRA and YSYEKL. After removal of 4 bases from V and 1 base from J, the junction contained 8 bases not matched to a gene. The CDR3 has 16 amino acids. The DNA of the CDR3 is TGCGCCAGCAGCCTCACCCAGGGACAGGCGAACACTGAAGCTTTCTTT. Amino acids: CASSLTQGQANTEAFF.

This clone was observed a handful of times. The rearrangement links TRBV7-8 to TRBJ2-5; 8 bases map to TRBD1. Trimming removed 5 bases from V and 4 bases from J; junction bases left unmatched: 6. The CDR3 is made up of 14 amino acids. The germline gives CDR1 SGHVS, CDR2 FQNEAQ. This chain's CDR3 is CASSPETGAETQYF. DNA for the CDR3: TGTGCCAGCAGCCCGGAGACAGGGGCAGAGACCCAGTACTTC. Looking up the rest from reference TRBV7-8 and TRBJ2-5 gives the full variable domain: GAGVSQSPRYKVAKRGQDVALRCDPISGHVSLFWYQQALGQGPEFLTYFQNEAQLDKSGLPSDRFFAERPEGSVSTLKIQRTQQEDSAVYLCASSPETGAETQYFGPGTRLLVL.

This clone was observed a few times. This rearrangement joins TRBV27 to TRBJ1-1; unclear D gene. Trimming left V 5 bases short and J 3 bases short, with 10 bases between. Germline assignment: CDR1 MNHEY and CDR2 SMNVEV (reference sequence). The CDR3 runs to 13 residues. For the CDR3, the DNA is TGTGCCAGCAGTATCAGATCCTACACTGAAGCTTTCTTT. It specifies CASSIRSYTEAFF.

This chain links TRBV5-1 with TRBJ2-6, with D possibly matching TRBD2 (6 bases). The V and J ends lost 3 bases and 1 base respectively, with 14 bases between them. The germline V gene encodes CDR1 SGHRS and CDR2 YFSETQ. The CDR3 has 17 residues. The CDR3 bases are TGCGCCAGCAGCTGGGGGGACTTGAGTTCTGGGGCCAACGTCCTGACTTTC. Its translation is CASSWGDLSSGANVLTF.

The chain employs TRBV15 and TRBJ2-3, with D unclear. Trimming took 0 bases from V and 0 from J, leaving 13 bases between them. Germline values: CDR1 LNHNV, CDR2 YYDKDF (reference sequence). This CDR3 contains 17 residues. The CDR3: CATSRDLRFASTDTQYF. The DNA for the CDR3 is TGTGCCACCAGCAGAGATCTCAGGTTTGCTAGCACAGATACGCAGTATTTT.

The rearrangement uses TRBV5-1 and TRBJ2-1, with 8 positions matching TRBD1. The length of the CDR3 is 14 residues. V was clipped by 4 bases and J by 7 bases; unmatched bases: 7. Germline V lookup: CDR1 SGHRS, CDR2 YFSETQ. For the CDR3, the DNA is TGCGCCAGCAGCCCCTCGGGACAGGAGAATGAGCAGTTCTTC. Protein: CASSPSGQENEQFF. The entire variable domain, with the rest obtained from reference TRBV5-1 and TRBJ2-1, is as follows: KAGVTQTPRYLIKTRGQQVTLSCSPISGHRSVSWYQQTPGQGLQFLFEYFSETQRNKGNFPGRFSGRQFSNSRSEMNVSTLELGDSALYLCASSPSGQENEQFFGPGTRLTVL.

This chain links TRBV30 with TRBJ2-7; 7 bases are a match to TRBD1. V trimming: 3 bases; J trimming: 5 bases; junction bases outside the gene matches: 4. The germline V gene has CDR1 GTSNPN and CDR2 SVGIG (reference sequence). This CDR3 has 12 residues. The CDR3 DNA follows: TGTGCCTGGAGCGGGACAGCCCACGAGCAGTACTTC. Translated: CAWSGTAHEQYF. Full variable domain (missing parts from reference TRBV30 and TRBJ2-7): SQTIHQWPATLVQPVGSPLSLECTVEGTSNPNLYWYRQAAGRGLQLLFYSVGIGQISSEVPQNLSASRPQDRQFILSSKKLLLSDSGFYLCAWSGTAHEQYFGPGTRLTVT.

J is TRBJ2-1 and V is TRBV7-3; the D is unclear. The germline V gene has CDR1 SGHTA and CDR2 FQGTGA. V lost 3 bases to trimming and J lost 7 bases, with 10 bases between them. CDR3 length: 13 residues. The DNA for the CDR3 is TGTGCCAGCAGCTTGGGCAGCCAGAATGAGCAGTTCTTC. It encodes CASSLGSQNEQFF.

The V gene is TRBV14, the J gene TRBJ1-3, with D maybe TRBD1 (6 bases). The germline CDR1 and CDR2 sequences are SGHDN and FVKESK. CDR3 size: 14 residues. Deletions cut 4 bases from V and 1 base from J, with 8 bases between. CDR3 DNA sequence: TGTGCCAGCAGCCGGGACACTTCTGGAAACACCATATATTTT. Its translation is CASSRDTSGNTIYF.

This chain uses TRBV1 with TRBJ2-3; no check of the table's D call, TRBD2, against the DNA was made. TRBV1 counts as a pseudogene. The CDR3 extends over 18 amino acids. CDR3: CTSSQVSGRDWGTDTQYF. The CDR3 DNA is TGCACCAGCAGCCAAGTATCAGGACGGGATTGGGGCACAGATACGCAGTATTTT.

This sequence joins TRBV18 and TRBJ2-7; the D is unclear. This CDR3 is built from 13 residues. V was cut by 0 bases and J by 0 bases, with 3 bases left in between. Per germline, CDR1 KGHSH and CDR2 LQKENI. CDR3 region: CASSPPLSYEQYF. As DNA, the CDR3 is TGTGCCAGCTCACCACCACTCTCCTACGAGCAGTACTTC.

The chain carries TRBV19 and TRBJ2-7, with 7 positions matching TRBD1. The germline V gene encodes CDR1 LNHDA and CDR2 SQIVND (reference sequence). The junction had 7 bases not matched to a gene; V was cut back by 6 bases and J by 2 bases. The CDR3 extends over 14 amino acids. CDR3 DNA sequence: TGTGCCAGTAGCCCGGGACAGCAAGCCTACGAGCAGTACTTC. Its protein product is CASSPGQQAYEQYF.

The rearrangement links TRBV6-1 to TRBJ2-7, with TRBD1 as a possible D gene (6 bases). V lost 6 bases and J lost 2, with 14 bases in between. CDR3 size: 14 residues. CDR1 MNHNS and CDR2 SASEGT come from the germline V gene. CDR3 bases: TGTGCCAGCAGACCCGGGACACCACCCTACGAGCAGTACTTC. This translates into CASRPGTPPYEQYF.

This clone was observed a few times. V usage is TRBV7-9 and J usage is TRBJ1-1; the D is unclear. CDR3 length: 12 residues. CDR1 is SEHNR, CDR2 FQNEAQ, per germline (reference sequence). The germline V and J ends were trimmed by 6 bases and 10 bases, with 15 bases remaining between them. CDR3: CASSHRQEGAFF. The CDR3 DNA reads TGTGCCAGCAGTCATAGACAAGAAGGAGCTTTCTTT.

This clone was counted between two and nine times. The CDR3, as DNA: TGTGCCAGCAGTTTTGGGGTAGGGAGGTCCTACAATGAGCAGTTCTTC. Its translation: CASSFGVGRSYNEQFF. The chain combines TRBV27 with TRBJ2-1, with D maybe TRBD2 (6 bases). Trimming removed 3 bases from V and 1 base from J, with 13 bases in between. This CDR3 is 16 amino acids long. Germline V gene data show CDR1 as MNHEY and CDR2 as SMNVEV (reference sequence).

In this sample, this clone turned up a few times. This rearrangement joins TRBV2 to TRBJ1-2; 7 bases match TRBD1. V trimming: 7 bases; J trimming: 7 bases; junction bases outside the gene matches: 9. CDR1 SNHLY and CDR2 FYNNEI come from the germline V gene. The CDR3 runs 13 residues. The CDR3 nucleotides are TGTGCCAGCACCGACGACAGGGTGGGTGGCTACACCTTC. It yields the protein CASTDDRVGGYTF.

This chain uses TRBV19 with TRBJ2-7, with 7 bases aligning to TRBD1. V trimming: 2 bases; J trimming: 0 bases; junction bases outside the gene matches: 10. CDR1 is LNHDA and CDR2 is SQIVND in the germline V gene (reference sequence). The CDR3 has 17 amino acids. The CDR3 region has the DNA TGTGCCAGTAGTATAAGGGGGACAGCCCGAACCTCCTACGAGCAGTACTTC. Translating gives CASSIRGTARTSYEQYF.

The V gene is TRBV6-6, the J gene TRBJ1-5, with 9 bases that match TRBD1. V shed 6 bases and J 1 base; nucleotides not matched to a gene: 4. This CDR3 region has 15 residues. Germline V gives CDR1 MNHNY, CDR2 SVGAGI (reference sequence). DNA for the CDR3: TGTGCCAGCAGACGACAGGGGGTGAGCAATCAGCCCCAGCATTTT. It is translated as CASRRQGVSNQPQHF.

This clone appeared once. This chain uses TRBV10-3 with TRBJ1-2, with 7 bases lining up with TRBD1. V was clipped by 4 bases and J by 10 bases; unmatched bases: 3. This CDR3 spans 11 amino acids. Germline V gene sequence: CDR1 ENHRY, CDR2 SYGVKD. In nucleotides, the CDR3 is TGTGCCATCAGTGCAGACAGGGACTACACCTTC. Amino acid sequence: CAISADRDYTF.

The rearrangement links TRBV6-6 to TRBJ2-7, with D maybe TRBD2 (5 bases). CDR1 is MNHNY, CDR2 SVGAGI, per germline (reference sequence). The CDR3 is 16 amino acids. V dropped 0 bases and J dropped 4 bases, with 16 bases sitting between them. The CDR3 bases are TGTGCCAGCAGTTACTCCTTAGAGGGAGCGACGTACGAGCAGTACTTC. It is translated as CASSYSLEGATYEQYF.

The rearrangement joins TRBV29-1 to TRBJ1-6, with 11 bases that match TRBD1. J gave up 8 bases and V 7 bases, and 7 bases lay outside the gene matches. This CDR3 has 14 amino acids. Germline CDR1 is SQVTM and CDR2 is ANQGSEA. CDR3 amino acids: CSARTGGRDSPLHF. CDR3 DNA: TGCAGCGCTCGGACAGGGGGCCGTGATTCACCCCTCCACTTT.

The chain employs TRBV19 and TRBJ1-6; 8 nucleotides agree with TRBD1. Germline V gene sequence: CDR1 LNHDA, CDR2 SQIVND (reference sequence). With V trimmed by 5 bases and J by 7 bases, 7 bases remained unmatched. This CDR3 is 15 amino acids long. CDR3 loop: CASSSGQGYNSPLHF. CDR3 nucleotides: TGTGCCAGTAGTTCAGGACAGGGTTACAATTCACCCCTCCACTTT.

The rearrangement joins TRBV6-1 to TRBJ2-7; 7 bases are shared with TRBD1. The CDR3 length is 15 residues. Per the germline V gene, CDR1 is MNHNS and CDR2 is SASEGT. V shed 1 base and J 2 bases; nucleotides not matched to a gene: 5. The CDR3 reads CASSEGQGAPYEQYF. CDR3 DNA sequence: TGTGCCAGCAGTGAAGGACAGGGAGCCCCCTACGAGCAGTACTTC.

J is TRBJ2-2 and V is TRBV30; D call uncertain. This CDR3 comprises 14 residues. Per the germline V gene, CDR1 is GTSNPN and CDR2 is SVGIG (reference sequence). V lost 7 bases and J 0 bases, leaving 12 bases between the germline ends. The CDR3 DNA reads TGTGCCTTCCCGACGGAGTCGAACACCGGGGAGCTGTTTTTT. It codes for CAFPTESNTGELFF.

This rearrangement joins TRBV23-1 to TRBJ2-7, with 8 bases lining up with TRBD1. TRBV23-1 is an ORF, with its function uncertain. The J segment lost 12 bases and the V segment lost 8 bases, leaving 24 bases of the junction unmatched. This CDR3 region has 16 residues. As DNA, the CDR3 is TGCGCCAGCCCTACCCGGACAGGGTTGTTCGCCCTCCCCTCGTACTTC. As protein: CASPTRTGLFALPSYF.

This clone was seen a handful of times. The chain joins TRBV28 to TRBJ2-2, with D perhaps matching TRBD1 (7 bases). This CDR3 has 15 amino acids. CDR1 is MDHEN and CDR2 is SYDVKM in the germline V gene. Trimming cost V 1 base and J 6 bases, with 12 bases left between them. CDR3 region: CASSLFRGDAGELFF. CDR3 nucleotide sequence: TGTGCCAGCAGTTTATTCAGGGGGGACGCCGGGGAGCTGTTTTTT.

A few counts support this clone. The rearrangement links TRBV7-9 to TRBJ1-2; D not certain. V was trimmed by 2 bases and J by 5 bases, leaving 6 bases between them. The CDR3 totals 12 residues. Germline CDR1 and CDR2: SEHNR and FQNEAQ (reference sequence). CDR3 residues: CASSLSGYGYTF. The CDR3, as DNA: TGTGCCAGCAGCTTAAGCGGGTATGGCTACACCTTC.